Shown below are 17 T cell receptor beta chains from a single sample sequenced in a study of cytomegalovirus exposure and HLA in healthy donors. PCR used 60 Vbeta primers and 13 Jbeta primers. Here immunoSEQ multiplex PCR was the method, and the copy in TCRdb shows in-frame clones only, minus some. Of some 140,000 clones listed, 80% are singletons. The specimen was PBMCs. These receptor sequences come from a male donor in good health and CMV-seropositive.

Details on this clone: Other DNA sequences in this sample translate to the same CDR3. The chain links TRBV4-3 to TRBJ2-3; D possibly corresponds to TRBD2 (5 bases). The V end lost 0 bases, the J end lost 2 bases, and 18 bases lay between the germline ends. This CDR3 comprises 18 residues. From germline, CDR1 is LGHNA and CDR2 YSLEER. The CDR3 region has the DNA TGCGCCAGCAGCCAAGATCTAAGGTTAAGCGGATCCACAGATACGCAGTATTTT. Translated: CASSQDLRLSGSTDTQYF.

This clone was counted only a few times. J is TRBJ2-7 and V is TRBV7-3, with 9 bases lining up with TRBD1. V lost 10 bases and J lost 2; bases outside the gene matches: 15. Germline values: CDR1 SGHTA, CDR2 FQGTGA. The CDR3 is 16 residues long. The CDR3: CATNPFPGQGPYEQYF. The CDR3, as DNA: TGTGCCACCAACCCATTCCCGGGACAGGGCCCCTACGAGCAGTACTTC.

This chain's CDR3 is CASSLARVQETQYF. The CDR3 DNA reads TGCGCCAGCAGCTTGGCTCGGGTCCAAGAGACCCAGTACTTC. V gene TRBV5-1 combines with J gene TRBJ2-5; D is ambiguous. This CDR3 is built from 14 residues. Trimming pared 0 bases from V and 1 base from J, leaving 7 bases between. Per germline, CDR1 SGHRS and CDR2 YFSETQ.

The chain couples TRBV6-5 to TRBJ1-3; D ambiguous. V lost 2 bases, J lost 1 base, and 9 bases lay in between. Germline CDR1 and CDR2: MNHEY and SVGAGI. The CDR3 has 15 amino acids. The DNA for the CDR3 is TGTGCCAGCAGTTACGCCCCGGGGTCTGGAAACACCATATATTTT. Translation gives CASSYAPGSGNTIYF.

A few counts support this clone. V usage is TRBV27 and J usage is TRBJ1-6; D is undetermined. The CDR3 has 14 amino acids. V lost 1 base and J 11 bases, leaving 12 bases between the germline ends. Germline V lookup: CDR1 MNHEY, CDR2 SMNVEV (reference sequence). CDR3 residues: CASSLYPEGAPLHF. The CDR3 coding sequence is TGTGCCAGCAGTTTATACCCAGAGGGAGCACCCCTCCACTTT.

J is TRBJ1-3 and V is TRBV2; TRBD1 is a possible D gene (6 bases). Per germline, CDR1 SNHLY and CDR2 FYNNEI. The CDR3 has 16 residues. Trimming stripped 4 bases from V and 0 bases from J, with 13 bases between. The CDR3 nucleotides read TGTGCCAGCAGTGGGACAGAAACATACTCTGGAAACACCATATATTTT. It yields the protein CASSGTETYSGNTIYF.

V is TRBV11-2 and J is TRBJ2-5; 9 nucleotides match TRBD2. CDR1 and CDR2 from the germline V gene are SGHAT and FQNNGV. CDR3 length equals 15 residues. J was trimmed by 3 bases and V by 3 bases; bases with no gene match: 5. The CDR3 bases are TGTGCCAGCAGCTTCAGCGGGGGGAGTAAAGAGACCCAGTACTTC. Amino acids: CASSFSGGSKETQYF.

This chain's CDR3 is CASSLSVYSPLHF. Here the CDR3 DNA reads TGTGCCAGCAGTTTATCCGTCTATTCACCCCTCCACTTT. The V gene is TRBV27, the J gene TRBJ1-6; D call uncertain. The ends were cut back, 0 bases at V and 8 bases at J, with 5 bases in the middle. The CDR3 sequence is 13 residues long. Germline V gene sequence: CDR1 MNHEY, CDR2 SMNVEV (reference sequence).

The rearrangement links TRBV11-1 to TRBJ2-7; 9 bases are a match to TRBD1. CDR1 and CDR2 from the germline V gene are SGHAT and FQDESV (reference sequence). Trimming removed 6 bases from V and 4 bases from J; junction bases left unmatched: 13. CDR3 length equals 16 residues. The CDR3 region has the DNA TGTGCCAGCAGTCCTGGACCAGGACAGGGGAATTACGAGCAGTACTTC. Its translation: CASSPGPGQGNYEQYF.

This sequence joins TRBV7-6 and TRBJ2-7; weak D call: TRBD1 (6 bases). CDR3 length: 17 amino acids. CDR1 SGHVS and CDR2 FNYEAQ come from the germline V gene. V was clipped by 4 bases and J by 3 bases, with 22 bases between them. CDR3 sequence: CASSSTGFGLADYEQYF. In DNA, the CDR3 is TGTGCCAGCAGCTCTACAGGGTTCGGATTGGCGGACTACGAGCAGTACTTC.

In its sample, this clone was seen once. This chain connects TRBV10-3 to TRBJ1-1, with 7 bases that match TRBD1. Germline assignment: CDR1 ENHRY and CDR2 SYGVKD. Trimming at V came to 4 bases and at J to 8 bases, leaving 4 bases not matched to a gene. CDR3 length: 12 amino acids. The CDR3 spells CAISAIQGEAFF. The CDR3 region has the DNA TGTGCCATCAGTGCTATACAGGGGGAAGCTTTCTTT.

This rearrangement joins TRBV5-8 to TRBJ2-7; tentatively, D is TRBD1 (6 bases). Trimming shortened V by 3 bases and J by 5 bases, and 15 bases separated the two germline ends. CDR1 is SGHTS, CDR2 YDEGEE, per germline. The CDR3 consists of 14 residues. CDR3 residues: CASSSKTGLHEQYF. CDR3 nucleotide sequence: TGTGCCAGCAGCTCCAAGACAGGTTTACACGAGCAGTACTTC.

This chain connects TRBV14 to TRBJ1-2, with 7 nucleotides matching TRBD1. This CDR3 has 16 amino acids. Germline assignment: CDR1 SGHDN and CDR2 FVKESK. V was clipped by 6 bases and J by 0 bases; unmatched bases: 10. CDR3 loop: CASRRDTGQTNYGYTF. CDR3 bases: TGTGCCAGCAGACGCGATACGGGACAGACTAACTATGGCTACACCTTC.

CDR3 sequence: CASSYPGQGAAEAFF. CDR3 coding DNA: TGTGCCAGCAGTTACCCGGGACAGGGAGCCGCTGAAGCTTTCTTT. The chain combines TRBV6-5 with TRBJ1-1; 9 positions match TRBD1. CDR1 and CDR2 from the germline V gene are MNHEY and SVGAGI. The ends lost 2 bases at V and 6 bases at J; junction bases unmatched: 7. CDR3 length: 15 amino acids.

The chain recombines TRBV4-1 with TRBJ2-1, with D uncertain. Per germline, CDR1 MGHRA and CDR2 YSYEKL. V was shortened by 1 base and J by 8 bases, with 9 bases between the two germline ends. The CDR3 loop spans 13 amino acids. The DNA for the CDR3 is TGCGCCAGCAGCCAAGGAAATCGGGATGAGCAGTTCTTC. This sequence encodes CASSQGNRDEQFF.

The chain has TRBV19 and TRBJ2-7, with 7 positions matching TRBD1. The germline V gene encodes CDR1 LNHDA and CDR2 SQIVND (reference sequence). There are 13 residues in the CDR3. With 6 bases clipped from V and 1 base from J, the junction kept 3 bases outside the gene matches. The CDR3 region is CASRATGSYEQYF. Here the CDR3 DNA reads TGTGCCAGTAGGGCGACAGGGTCCTACGAGCAGTACTTC.

The chain combines TRBV6-5 with TRBJ1-6; tentatively, D is TRBD1 (5 bases). Trimming removed 2 bases from V and 8 bases from J, with 13 bases in between. Germline CDR1 MNHEY, CDR2 SVGAGI. CDR3 size: 15 residues. The CDR3 loop is CASSYMAGLDSPLHF. The DNA for the CDR3 is TGTGCCAGCAGTTACATGGCAGGGTTGGATTCACCCCTCCACTTT.